This T cell receptor (beta chain) appears in the sequencing data of a study of identifying expanded T cells in peripheral blood. Study observations and caveats: Two-week clone count variance significantly increased as total template count grew.

The method was immunoSEQ multiplex PCR; TCRdb's version includes in-frame clones alone and lacks a portion of them. The data show some 100,000 clones, over 70% seen once. The length of the CDR3 is 14 residues. V was trimmed by 4 bases and J by 8 bases, leaving 17 bases between them. Germline-derived CDR1 and CDR2 are MDHEN and SYDVKM. A word on this clone: Antigen specificity is unknown.

The source is a person aged 18 to 75 in good health. The chain carries TRBV28 and TRBJ1-1; D is uncertain. Source material: blood. The DNA for the CDR3 is TGTGCCAGCAGTTCCCTAGTCCGCCAAACAGAAGCTTTCTTT. Translating gives CASSSLVRQTEAFF. The variable domain in full, with the rest retrieved from reference TRBV28 and TRBJ1-1, is DVKVTQSSRYLVKRTGEKVFLECVQDMDHENMFWYRQDPGLGLRLIYFSYDVKMKEKGDIPEGYSVSREKKERFSLILESASTNQTSMYLCASSSLVRQTEAFFGQGTRLTVV.